The T cell receptor beta chain described here comes from a study of Tregs in tolerant kidney transplant recipients. Study-level information: Mixed chimerism was transient after nonmyeloablative marrow transplants from related graft donors.

Thawed PBMCs were FACS-sorted into unstimulated CD4+CD25+CD127- regulatory T cells, CD4+CD25- non-regulatory cells, CD4 and CD8 cells. Sequencing used immunoSEQ multiplex PCR; TCRdb keeps in-frame clones, though not all of them. This table has over 50,000 clones, roughly 88% appearing once. The sequencing here drew on Tregs from blood, taken before the transplant. The origin of this receptor is a human donor who received a combined kidney and bone marrow transplant.

The chain's CDR3 is CASSPALTGVGEKLFF. The CDR3 region has the DNA TGTGCCAGCAGCCCCGCCCTAACAGGGGTAGGGGAAAAACTGTTTTTT. The V call is TRBV5-5, the J call TRBJ1-4; TRBD1 agrees at 7 bases. CDR3 length equals 16 residues. V shed 4 bases and J 8 bases; nucleotides not matched to a gene: 14. The germline gives CDR1 SGHKS, CDR2 YYEKEE (reference sequence).